This is a list of T cell receptor beta chains from one sample in a study of CD8 T cells in Susac syndrome. MiXCR was run by TCRdb on the immunoSEQ multiplex PCR reads, yielding one entry per CDR3 protein. The data hold approximately 190,000 distinct CDR3 sequences, with about 95% observed a single time. Sequencing was carried out using CD4+ T cells from PBMCs. These TCRs come from a human donor with multiple sclerosis. The CDR3 runs from the conserved cysteine through the conserved F or W. The D gene is left open where the match is weak. The size of a clone is reported for some rows only, either as once, few or many, or as a class for expanded clones.

clone_size: .; d_call: .; v_call: TRBV11-2; j_call: TRBJ2-3; cdr3_nt: TGTGCCAGCAGCTTAGATAGGGGGGGCGATACGCAGTATTTT; cdr3_aa: CASSLDRGGDTQYF
clone_size: once; d_call: TRBD1; v_call: TRBV4-1; j_call: TRBJ2-1; cdr3_nt: TGCGCCAGCAGCCAAGATTGGACAGGGTGGTACAATGAGCAGTTCTTC; cdr3_aa: CASSQDWTGWYNEQFF
clone_size: .; d_call: .; v_call: TRBV20-1; j_call: TRBJ1-1; cdr3_nt: TGCAGTGCTAGGGCCGATTCGAACACTGAAGCTTTCTTT; cdr3_aa: CSARADSNTEAFF
clone_size: .; d_call: .; v_call: TRBV29-1; j_call: TRBJ2-2; cdr3_nt: TGCAGCGCAAGGCCTTTTGGCACCGGGGAGCTGTTTTTT; cdr3_aa: CSARPFGTGELFF
clone_size: few; d_call: .; v_call: TRBV27; j_call: TRBJ2-5; cdr3_nt: TGTGCCAGCAGTTTGTCCAGGTTACAAGAGACCCAGTACTTC; cdr3_aa: CASSLSRLQETQYF
clone_size: .; d_call: .; v_call: TRBV18; j_call: TRBJ2-1; cdr3_nt: TGTGCCAGCTCACCACCGCCCGAAGGGACAGAGCAGTTCTTC; cdr3_aa: CASSPPPEGTEQFF
clone_size: .; d_call: TRBD2; v_call: TRBV30; j_call: TRBJ2-5; cdr3_nt: TGTGCCTGGAGTTCCCGGGAGGTCCAAGAGACCCAGTACTTC; cdr3_aa: CAWSSREVQETQYF
clone_size: .; d_call: .; v_call: TRBV19; j_call: TRBJ1-1; cdr3_nt: TGTGCCAGTAATAGTGGGGGCGGCACTGAAGCTTTCTTT; cdr3_aa: CASNSGGGTEAFF
clone_size: once; d_call: TRBD2; v_call: TRBV9; j_call: TRBJ2-1; cdr3_nt: TGTGCCAGCAGCGTAGGCGTCGGGACTAGCGGGACCTACAATGAGCAGTTCTTC; cdr3_aa: CASSVGVGTSGTYNEQFF
clone_size: .; d_call: TRBD1; v_call: TRBV5-4; j_call: TRBJ1-2; cdr3_nt: TGTGCCAGCAGCTTTCCACAGGGGGACTATGGCTACACCTTC; cdr3_aa: CASSFPQGDYGYTF
clone_size: .; d_call: .; v_call: TRBV12-5; j_call: TRBJ1-5; cdr3_nt: TGTGCTAGTGCCGGGGGGCCTTACGCGGGGAGCAATCAGCCCCAGCATTTT; cdr3_aa: CASAGGPYAGSNQPQHF
clone_size: .; d_call: TRBD2; v_call: TRBV24-1; j_call: TRBJ2-1; cdr3_nt: TGTGCCACCAGTGACCACCTGGGGACTAGCGGGAGTCTCAATGAGCAGTTCTTC; cdr3_aa: CATSDHLGTSGSLNEQFF
clone_size: .; d_call: .; v_call: TRBV6-5; j_call: TRBJ2-1; cdr3_nt: TGTGCCAGCAGTCGTAAGGGTGAGCAGTTCTTC; cdr3_aa: CASSRKGEQFF
clone_size: .; d_call: .; v_call: TRBV20-1; j_call: TRBJ2-7; cdr3_nt: TGCAGTGCTAGAGAGTGGTACGAGCAGTACTTC; cdr3_aa: CSAREWYEQYF
clone_size: .; d_call: .; v_call: TRBV20-1; j_call: TRBJ1-2; cdr3_nt: TGCAGTGCTACACCACGGGAACCCTATGGCTACACCTTC; cdr3_aa: CSATPREPYGYTF
clone_size: .; d_call: TRBD2; v_call: TRBV20-1; j_call: TRBJ2-5; cdr3_nt: TGCAGTGCTAGGGGACTAGCGGGGGAAGAGACCCAGTACTTC; cdr3_aa: CSARGLAGEETQYF
clone_size: .; d_call: .; v_call: TRBV20-1; j_call: TRBJ1-5; cdr3_nt: TGCAGTGCCCCCCGGGGGGGCAATCAGCCCCAGCATTTT; cdr3_aa: CSAPRGGNQPQHF
clone_size: .; d_call: TRBD2; v_call: TRBV20-1; j_call: TRBJ2-5; cdr3_nt: TGCAGTGCAATACTAGCGCGGCAAGAGACCCAGTACTTC; cdr3_aa: CSAILARQETQYF
clone_size: .; d_call: TRBD2; v_call: TRBV2; j_call: TRBJ2-3; cdr3_nt: TGTGCCAGCAGTTATATAGCGGGAGCATCAGATACGCAGTATTTT; cdr3_aa: CASSYIAGASDTQYF
clone_size: .; d_call: .; v_call: TRBV20-1; j_call: TRBJ2-7; cdr3_nt: TGCAGTGCTAGACCGGGGACCTACGAGCAGTACTTC; cdr3_aa: CSARPGTYEQYF
clone_size: once; d_call: .; v_call: TRBV28; j_call: TRBJ1-2; cdr3_nt: TGTGCCAGCAGTTTAAGTGTGTCAGGGGACTATGGCTACACCTTC; cdr3_aa: CASSLSVSGDYGYTF
clone_size: .; d_call: .; v_call: TRBV19; j_call: TRBJ1-1; cdr3_nt: TGTGCCAGTAGTGAATATGTCGGCCTCATGAACACTGAAGCTTTCTTT; cdr3_aa: CASSEYVGLMNTEAFF
clone_size: .; d_call: TRBD1; v_call: TRBV19; j_call: TRBJ2-7; cdr3_nt: TGTGCCAGTAGTCGCACAGGGGATGACTACGAGCAGTACTTC; cdr3_aa: CASSRTGDDYEQYF
clone_size: .; d_call: TRBD2; v_call: TRBV18; j_call: TRBJ2-1; cdr3_nt: TGTGCCAGCTCAGTGTCTAGCGGTGACAATGAGCAGTTCTTC; cdr3_aa: CASSVSSGDNEQFF
clone_size: .; d_call: TRBD1; v_call: TRBV2; j_call: TRBJ2-5; cdr3_nt: TGTGCCAGCAGTTCCCCGGGACAGGGAGCCCAGACCCAGTACTTC; cdr3_aa: CASSSPGQGAQTQYF
clone_size: .; d_call: .; v_call: TRBV7-9; j_call: TRBJ1-2; cdr3_nt: TGTGCCAGCAGCTCCTGGGACGGCTTGGGCTACACCTTC; cdr3_aa: CASSSWDGLGYTF
clone_size: .; d_call: .; v_call: TRBV27; j_call: TRBJ2-1; cdr3_nt: TGTGCCAGCAGTTTATTAAAGGCTGAGAGCGATGAGCAGTTCTTC; cdr3_aa: CASSLLKAESDEQFF
clone_size: .; d_call: .; v_call: TRBV7-2; j_call: TRBJ2-1; cdr3_nt: TGTGCCAGCAGCAAAGTCCTGGGTTACAATGAGCAGTTCTTC; cdr3_aa: CASSKVLGYNEQFF
clone_size: .; d_call: .; v_call: TRBV20-1; j_call: TRBJ1-4; cdr3_nt: TGCAGTGCTCGGGGGTTCAATGAAAAACTGTTTTTT; cdr3_aa: CSARGFNEKLFF
clone_size: .; d_call: .; v_call: TRBV9; j_call: TRBJ2-5; cdr3_nt: TGTGCCAGCAGTTTGAGCGGATATGAAGAGACCCAGTACTTC; cdr3_aa: CASSLSGYEETQYF
clone_size: .; d_call: .; v_call: TRBV6-5; j_call: TRBJ2-6; cdr3_nt: TGTGCCACCCGCGGGAACTCTGGGGCCAACGTCCTGACTTTC; cdr3_aa: CATRGNSGANVLTF